This T cell receptor beta chain was sequenced for a study of T cells after posttransplantation cyclophosphamide. Regarding the study as a whole: TRB overlap between skin or GI tissue T cells and blood was limited. Later blood repertoires were often dominated by clones from the donor CD8+ memory compartment.

This clone occurred many times. Its antigen remains unknown. Per the germline V gene, CDR1 is MNHEY and CDR2 is SMNVEV (reference sequence). The ends lost 5 bases at V and 8 bases at J; junction bases unmatched: 14. The CDR3 consists of 15 residues. Some clones are missing from TCRdb's copy, which holds only in-frame ones; the method was immunoSEQ multiplex PCR. This sample has some 35,000 clones and no singletons, with roughly 5.9% in the ten largest. This TCR was sampled from a man under 40 in good health and a related stem cell transplant donor. The gene calls are TRBV27 and TRBJ1-2, with 7 nucleotides matching TRBD1. The specimen was PBMCs. CDR3 in DNA: TGTGCCAGCAGTGATTACAGGGGCCGGGTAGAGGGCTACACCTTC. Amino acid sequence: CASSDYRGRVEGYTF.